A selection of T cell receptor beta chains follows, all from one sample in a study of T cells in tuberculosis. Assay: immunoSEQ multiplex PCR; the TCRdb copy retains only in-frame clones and omits some. Of roughly 35,000 clones listed, over 90% are singletons. Sequencing input: PBMCs. The receptor set was obtained from a donor between 10 and 29 years old with latent tuberculosis or without tuberculosis infection. CDR3s include the opening cysteine and the closing phenylalanine or tryptophan. Each record gives: J gene, V gene, CDR3 protein.

j_call: TRBJ2-3
v_call: TRBV9
cdr3_aa: CASSVWAGTNPGYF

j_call: TRBJ1-4
v_call: TRBV30
cdr3_aa: CAWSRQQPPYEKLFF

j_call: TRBJ2-1
v_call: TRBV5-1
cdr3_aa: CASSLGAGASSYNEQFF

j_call: TRBJ1-1
v_call: TRBV27
cdr3_aa: CASSLSWPVNTEAFF

j_call: TRBJ1-2
v_call: TRBV9
cdr3_aa: CASGGTGSGYTF

j_call: TRBJ2-3
v_call: TRBV2
cdr3_aa: CASSEGFLGYTQYF

j_call: TRBJ1-1
v_call: TRBV5-6
cdr3_aa: CASSTLDRNTEAFF

j_call: TRBJ2-7
v_call: TRBV29-1
cdr3_aa: CSVEGLAGGYEQYF

j_call: TRBJ1-2
v_call: TRBV15
cdr3_aa: CATSALRDSTAYGYTF

j_call: TRBJ1-5
v_call: TRBV15
cdr3_aa: CATSRLRGDQPQHF

j_call: TRBJ1-1
v_call: TRBV7-3
cdr3_aa: CASSQSGGVNTEAFF

j_call: TRBJ2-3
v_call: TRBV2
cdr3_aa: CASSYSGLLKSTDTQYF

j_call: TRBJ2-5
v_call: TRBV7-9
cdr3_aa: CAMQGALGAETQYF

j_call: TRBJ1-1
v_call: TRBV6-1
cdr3_aa: CADTARDPDTEAFF

j_call: TRBJ1-5
v_call: TRBV30
cdr3_aa: CAWKDRDNQPQHF

j_call: TRBJ2-6
v_call: TRBV7-6
cdr3_aa: CASSPDSQGANVLTF

j_call: TRBJ2-2
v_call: TRBV7-3
cdr3_aa: CASSHGQTNTGELFF

j_call: TRBJ2-1
v_call: TRBV19
cdr3_aa: CASSPWGGYNEQFF

j_call: TRBJ1-1
v_call: TRBV4-1
cdr3_aa: CASSQDIRVTGGTVEAFF

j_call: TRBJ1-2
v_call: TRBV10-2
cdr3_aa: CASRAGGSSGYTF

j_call: TRBJ1-1
v_call: TRBV6-6
cdr3_aa: CASSYDGGGTEAFF

j_call: TRBJ2-7
v_call: TRBV9
cdr3_aa: CASSVGAGDLEEQYF

j_call: TRBJ1-2
v_call: TRBV19
cdr3_aa: CATSLSNYGYTF

j_call: TRBJ2-7
v_call: TRBV29-1
cdr3_aa: CSVELAGRYEQYF

j_call: TRBJ1-6
v_call: TRBV2
cdr3_aa: CASTEDSSYNSPLHF

j_call: TRBJ2-5
v_call: TRBV30
cdr3_aa: CAWSGTRAETQYF

j_call: TRBJ1-1
v_call: TRBV5-1
cdr3_aa: CASSPETGFNTEAFF

j_call: TRBJ1-2
v_call: TRBV7-3
cdr3_aa: CASSLRDNNYGYTF

j_call: TRBJ1-2
v_call: TRBV27
cdr3_aa: CASRGQGLISGYTF

j_call: TRBJ2-6
v_call: TRBV27
cdr3_aa: CASSPALGQAAPEANVLTF

j_call: TRBJ1-2
v_call: TRBV5-6
cdr3_aa: CASGMTGYSDGYTF

j_call: TRBJ1-5
v_call: TRBV19
cdr3_aa: CASSVDRNQPQHF

j_call: TRBJ2-3
v_call: TRBV9
cdr3_aa: CASSVAAGQGTIPQYF

j_call: TRBJ1-2
v_call: TRBV19
cdr3_aa: CASSMRQLLPGGYTF

j_call: TRBJ2-7
v_call: TRBV9
cdr3_aa: CASSASTTRGTGGAKLYF

j_call: TRBJ2-1
v_call: TRBV4-3
cdr3_aa: CASSQDTAGGWNEQFF

j_call: TRBJ2-7
v_call: TRBV7-6
cdr3_aa: CASSLDTYEQYF

j_call: TRBJ2-1
v_call: TRBV30
cdr3_aa: CAWSFSASGGEVNEQFF

j_call: TRBJ1-2
v_call: TRBV5-1
cdr3_aa: CASSADYYGYTF

j_call: TRBJ2-7
v_call: TRBV9
cdr3_aa: CASSADGTGAYEQYF

j_call: TRBJ1-2
v_call: TRBV19
cdr3_aa: CASTPFGSGGYTF

j_call: TRBJ1-4
v_call: TRBV4-3
cdr3_aa: CASSQEDRLGEKLFF

j_call: TRBJ1-6
v_call: TRBV7-8
cdr3_aa: CASTDRWLLYNSPLHF

j_call: TRBJ2-7
v_call: TRBV4-1
cdr3_aa: CASSKEGQGAEQYF

j_call: TRBJ2-7
v_call: TRBV7-6
cdr3_aa: CASSGGLAGDHEQYF

j_call: TRBJ1-5
v_call: TRBV4-1
cdr3_aa: CASSQEGRPDSNQPQHF

j_call: TRBJ1-3
v_call: TRBV5-1
cdr3_aa: CASSEELGNTIYF

j_call: TRBJ1-1
v_call: TRBV2
cdr3_aa: CASSEDTNTEAFF

j_call: TRBJ1-5
v_call: TRBV28
cdr3_aa: CASSLRVQPQHF

j_call: TRBJ2-2
v_call: TRBV10-2
cdr3_aa: CASSNEGSGELFF

j_call: TRBJ2-1
v_call: TRBV7-2
cdr3_aa: CASRPGSYNEQFF

j_call: TRBJ1-5
v_call: TRBV30
cdr3_aa: CAWRPMTGTFVSNQPQHF

j_call: TRBJ1-2
v_call: TRBV27
cdr3_aa: CASSFFPASNYGYTF

j_call: TRBJ2-7
v_call: TRBV7-6
cdr3_aa: CASNEGLGSEQYF

j_call: TRBJ1-2
v_call: TRBV5-4
cdr3_aa: CASSLAQLGSDGYTF